These 20 T cell receptor beta chains originate from one sample sequenced in a study of patients and donors after allogeneic stem cell transplantation. TCRdb re-called the RT-PCR reads with MiXCR, one entry per CDR3 protein. The table shows about 960,000 distinct CDR3 sequences, with approximately 18% occurring only once. What was sequenced was blood, either unsorted or a sorted T cell fraction (not recorded which). The source is a human donor who was either an allogeneic HSCT recipient or a stem cell or donor lymphocyte infusion donor (not recorded which). It is not recorded whose cells these are; they may come from a transplant donor.

The rearrangement joins TRBV19 to TRBJ2-3; possible D gene TRBD1, 6 bases. Germline CDR1 and CDR2: LNHDA and SQIVND (reference sequence). The CDR3 covers 15 residues. V lost 5 bases and J lost 0, with 12 bases in between. The CDR3 sequence is CASSDGTHSTDTQYF. The CDR3, as DNA: TGTGCCAGTAGTGACGGGACACATAGCACAGATACGCAGTATTTT.

The chain employs TRBV5-1 and TRBJ2-2; D is perhaps TRBD2 (5 bases). Germline V gene lookup returns CDR1 SGHRS and CDR2 YFSETQ. This CDR3 contains 16 residues. V was cut by 0 bases and J by 2 bases, with 11 bases left in between. CDR3 sequence reads: CASSLVGGRNTGELFF. DNA for the CDR3: TGCGCCAGCAGCTTGGTTGGCGGGCGTAACACCGGGGAGCTGTTTTTT.

Many counts were recorded for this clonotype. This chain joins TRBV29-1 and TRBJ1-1; D perhaps matches TRBD1 (6 bases). Germline V gene lookup returns CDR1 SQVTM and CDR2 ANQGSEA. V gave up 7 bases and J gave up 0 bases, with 18 bases separating them. The CDR3 sequence is 15 residues long. Written as DNA, the CDR3 is TGCAGCGCCCGAGGGGGTGACAGGTTGAACACTGAAGCTTTCTTT. This encodes CSARGGDRLNTEAFF.

V is TRBV5-1 and J is TRBJ2-2; 10 bases match TRBD2. The length of the CDR3 is 15 residues. Germline V CDR1 and CDR2: SGHRS, YFSETQ. After removal of 5 bases from V and 7 bases from J, the junction contained 8 bases not matched to a gene. DNA for the CDR3: TGCGCCAGCAGGAGAGCTAGCGGGAGTGTCGGGGAGCTGTTTTTT. It yields the protein CASRRASGSVGELFF.

This clonotype was detected only a few times. This rearrangement joins TRBV20-1 to TRBJ1-3, with 10 bases aligning to TRBD1. Germline V lookup: CDR1 DFQATT, CDR2 SNEGSKA (reference sequence). Unmatched junction bases numbered 2, after V lost 1 base and J lost 2 bases. The CDR3 runs to 15 residues. The CDR3 sequence: CSARGGQGPGNTIYF. For the CDR3, the DNA is TGCAGTGCTAGAGGGGGACAGGGGCCTGGAAACACCATATATTTT.

This clonotype occurred a few times. The J gene is TRBJ2-1, the V gene TRBV20-1; 9 bases are a match to TRBD2. Germline loops: CDR1 DFQATT, CDR2 SNEGSKA (reference sequence). The CDR3 consists of 15 residues. V gave up 2 bases and J gave up 6 bases; unmatched junction bases: 8. DNA for the CDR3: TGCAGTGCTAGACGGCCGGGGACTAGCACCAATGAGCAGTTCTTC. Its translation is CSARRPGTSTNEQFF.

This chain connects TRBV7-3 to TRBJ2-2; perhaps TRBD1 as D (6 bases). V lost 4 bases, J lost 8 bases, and 11 bases lay in between. The CDR3 runs to 13 residues. CDR1 and CDR2 from the germline V gene are SGHTA and FQGTGA. The CDR3 region has the DNA TGTGCCAGCAGCTCGACAGGAGGAGGGGAGCTGTTTTTT. Its protein product is CASSSTGGGELFF. The full variable domain, completed using reference TRBV7-3 and TRBJ2-2, is GAGVSQTPSNKVTEKGKYVELRCDPISGHTALYWYRQSLGQGPEFLIYFQGTGAADDSGLPNDRFFAVRPEGSVSTLKIQRTERGDSAVYLCASSSTGGGELFFGEGSRLTVL.

This clonotype has a handful of counts. The V gene is TRBV4-3, the J gene TRBJ2-1; no firm D call. Germline CDR1 LGHNA, CDR2 YSLEER. V was cut by 0 bases and J by 10 bases, with 13 bases left in between. This CDR3 spans 14 amino acids. CDR3: CASSQEEGFGEQFF. The CDR3 nucleotides are TGCGCCAGCAGCCAAGAGGAAGGGTTCGGGGAGCAGTTCTTC.

The chain combines TRBV7-8 with TRBJ2-7, with D hard to call. The CDR3 loop spans 13 amino acids. V lost 4 bases and J lost 4, with 11 bases in between. Germline V gene lookup returns CDR1 SGHVS and CDR2 FQNEAQ. The CDR3 region has the DNA TGTGCCAGCAGCTCCTTGGAGCGATACGAGCAGTACTTC. Translated, it gives CASSSLERYEQYF.

This clonotype was picked up a small number of times. The V gene is TRBV12-3 or TRBV12-4, the J gene TRBJ1-6; 8 positions agree with TRBD1. Losses at the gene ends were 7 bases for V and 9 bases for J; bases not matched to a gene: 8. CDR3 length: 14 amino acids. In DNA, the CDR3 is TGTGCCAGCACTCGACAGGGGTTAAGTTCACCCCTCCACTTT. This codes for CASTRQGLSSPLHF.

The CDR3 sequence: CSARDLRAGTTDTQYF. Here the CDR3 DNA reads TGCAGTGCTAGAGATCTAAGGGCAGGAACCACAGATACGCAGTATTTT. The J gene is TRBJ2-3, the V gene TRBV20-1; no definite D call. This CDR3 spans 16 amino acids. Between the trimmed V and J ends, which lost 0 bases and 2 bases, there was a span of 15 bases. The germline V gene has CDR1 DFQATT and CDR2 SNEGSKA (reference sequence).

J is TRBJ2-6 and V is TRBV5-6; 10 bases map to TRBD2. Germline assignment: CDR1 SGHDT and CDR2 YYEEEE. The CDR3 spans 18 residues. V was clipped by 4 bases and J by 3 bases; unmatched bases: 10. The CDR3 spells CASSPIAGGNNGANVLTF. The CDR3 DNA reads TGTGCCAGCAGCCCTATAGCGGGGGGAAATAATGGGGCCAACGTCCTGACTTTC. The full variable domain, with the rest looked up from reference TRBV5-6 and TRBJ2-6, is DAGVTQSPTHLIKTRGQQVTLRCSPKSGHDTVSWYQQALGQGPQFIFQYYEEEERQRGNFPDRFSGHQFPNYSSELNVNALLLGDSALYLCASSPIAGGNNGANVLTFGAGSRLTVL.

This clonotype was detected only a few times. This chain connects TRBV25-1 to TRBJ2-5; D is undetermined. The V gene's germline CDR1 is MGHDK and CDR2 SYGVNS. This CDR3 has 16 amino acids. Trimming left V 6 bases short and J 0 bases short, with 17 bases between. CDR3 residues: CASSVWPDWNQETQYF. CDR3 DNA: TGTGCCAGCAGCGTATGGCCTGACTGGAACCAAGAGACCCAGTACTTC.

This clonotype was picked up many times. The rearrangement joins TRBV7-2 to TRBJ2-4; D is undetermined. The CDR3 is 14 residues long. Deletions cut 3 bases from V and 5 bases from J, with 11 bases between. Germline CDR1 reads SGHTA; CDR2 reads FQGNSA. The CDR3 nucleotides read TGTGCCAGCAGCTTTGGGCTAGTGGAAAACATTCAGTACTTC. Its translation: CASSFGLVENIQYF.

The chain employs TRBV24-1 and TRBJ1-2; D is uncertain. Germline V gene sequence: CDR1 KGHDR, CDR2 SFDVKD. V dropped 5 bases and J dropped 8 bases, with 14 bases sitting between them. The CDR3 runs to 13 residues. The CDR3 loop reads CATSASAPGGYTF. CDR3 DNA: TGTGCCACCAGTGCCAGCGCCCCGGGAGGCTACACCTTC.

This clonotype was detected only a few times. The gene calls are TRBV9 and TRBJ2-7, with D possibly TRBD1 on 6 matching bases. V was shortened by 5 bases and J by 3 bases, with 15 bases between the two germline ends. The CDR3 covers 14 residues. Germline CDR1 is SGDLS and CDR2 is YYNGEE. The CDR3 loop reads CASSPTGWGYEQYF. CDR3 in DNA: TGTGCCAGCAGTCCGACAGGTTGGGGCTACGAGCAGTACTTC.

The chain is built from TRBV27 and TRBJ2-5; 11 nucleotides agree with TRBD2. Germline V gives CDR1 MNHEY, CDR2 SMNVEV (reference sequence). Losses at the gene ends were 4 bases for V and 4 bases for J; bases not matched to a gene: 8. The CDR3 length is 16 residues. The chain's CDR3 is CASSSLGLAAGETQYF. The CDR3 region has the DNA TGTGCCAGCAGTTCCCTGGGACTAGCGGCTGGAGAGACCCAGTACTTC.

This clonotype has just a few counts. The chain couples TRBV4-2 to TRBJ1-5; D possibly corresponds to TRBD1 (6 bases). V lost 7 bases to trimming and J lost 6 bases, with 16 bases between them. The CDR3 covers 14 residues. Germline values: CDR1 LGHNA, CDR2 YNFKEQ. CDR3 nucleotide sequence: TGTGCCAGCAACCTAGGGGGGGCGGGTCAGCCCCAGCATTTT. Its protein product is CASNLGGAGQPQHF.

This clonotype came up many times. The rearrangement joins TRBV5-1 to TRBJ2-7, with 10 bases identical to TRBD2. J lost 3 bases, V lost 4 bases, and 7 bases had no gene match. The CDR3 totals 15 residues. CDR1 and CDR2 from the germline V gene are SGHRS and YFSETQ. CDR3 DNA sequence: TGCGCCAGCAGCGAGTCTAGCGGGAGCGTCTACGAGCAGTACTTC. It translates to CASSESSGSVYEQYF.

This clonotype was found a few times. The CDR3 DNA reads as TGTGCCAGCCGAACACGGACAGGGCCCGTCAATGAGCAGTTCTTC. Translation: CASRTRTGPVNEQFF. The rearrangement links TRBV27 to TRBJ2-1, with 8 nucleotides matching TRBD1. J was trimmed by 6 bases and V by 8 bases; bases with no gene match: 12. This CDR3 has 15 residues. Germline lookup yields CDR1 MNHEY and CDR2 SMNVEV (reference sequence).